A single sample is the source of the 13 T cell receptor beta chains below, sequenced in a study of radiation and T cells in renal cell carcinoma. The method was immunoSEQ multiplex PCR; TCRdb's version includes in-frame clones alone and lacks a portion of them. The sample lists about 130,000 clones; approximately 91% were seen once. Time point in this sample: baseline pretreatment blood. Treatment denoted: 15 Gy SBRT to primary tumor, nephrectomy 4 weeks later. Sequenced material: blood, taken from a patient whose treatment included radiotherapy and nephrectomy. All receptors derive from a woman aged 50 to 60 with renal cell carcinoma.

The V gene is TRBV14, the J gene TRBJ2-4, with 11 bases fitting TRBD2. V lost 3 bases, J lost 10 bases, and 5 bases stayed unmatched. CDR3 length: 14 residues. Per germline, CDR1 SGHDN and CDR2 FVKESK. CDR3 sequence (DNA): TGTGCCAGCAGCCATAGCGGGGGGGCCGGAATTCAGTACTTC. It encodes CASSHSGGAGIQYF.

The chain recombines TRBV9 with TRBJ1-3; 7 positions match TRBD1. The CDR3 runs to 16 residues. Trimming removed 4 bases from V and 1 base from J; junction bases left unmatched: 8. From germline, CDR1 is SGDLS and CDR2 YYNGEE. The CDR3 nucleotides are TGTGCCAGCAGCCCCCGACAGGGAGAGTCTGGAAACACCATATATTTT. This gives the protein CASSPRQGESGNTIYF.

The V call is TRBV7-2, the J call TRBJ1-1; the match to TRBD1 covers 7 bases. The CDR3 runs to 14 residues. Germline CDR1 and CDR2: SGHTA and FQGNSA. V lost 7 bases, J lost 0 bases, and 5 bases stayed unmatched. The CDR3 DNA sequence: TGTGCCAGCATAACCGGGACAGTGAACACTGAAGCTTTCTTT. Translation gives CASITGTVNTEAFF.

V and J are TRBV5-1 and TRBJ2-1; TRBD1 or TRBD2 may be the D gene (6 bases each). V lost 2 bases and J lost 7, with 13 bases in between. Germline V lookup: CDR1 SGHRS, CDR2 YFSETQ. This CDR3 region has 14 residues. Here the CDR3 reads CASSFGGGGNEQFF. CDR3 coding DNA: TGCGCCAGCAGCTTTGGTGGAGGGGGGAATGAGCAGTTCTTC.

This clone was seen more than once but under ten times. The rearrangement uses TRBV18 and TRBJ1-1; D ambiguous. Between the trimmed V and J ends, which lost 6 bases and 2 bases, there was a span of 10 bases. CDR1 and CDR2 (germline): KGHSH, LQKENI. The CDR3 totals 13 residues. The CDR3 DNA follows: TGTGCCAGCTCTCCTTGGGGTAACACTGAAGCTTTCTTT. Translating gives CASSPWGNTEAFF.

V usage is TRBV6-5 and J usage is TRBJ1-1; maybe TRBD1 (6 bases). The CDR3 is made up of 14 amino acids. The germline gives CDR1 MNHEY, CDR2 SVGAGI. Trimming removed 2 bases at V and 3 bases at J, with 10 bases between. This CDR3 is CASSYPGQYTEAFF. As DNA, the CDR3 is TGTGCCAGCAGTTACCCCGGACAGTACACTGAAGCTTTCTTT.

This clone was counted once. The chain carries TRBV4-1 and TRBJ2-1, with D perhaps given as TRBD1 or TRBD2 (5 bases each). CDR1 and CDR2 from the germline V gene are MGHRA and YSYEKL. V dropped 3 bases and J dropped 0 bases, with 12 bases sitting between them. CDR3 length: 16 residues. CDR3 amino acids: CASSQGVRSSYNEQFF. The DNA for the CDR3 is TGCGCCAGCAGCCAGGGGGTAAGGAGCTCCTACAATGAGCAGTTCTTC.

Points on this clone: This specimen includes other DNA sequences encoding the same CDR3. The chain employs TRBV9 and TRBJ1-2, with D uncertain. The ends were cut back, 0 bases at V and 0 bases at J, with 9 bases in the middle. CDR1 and CDR2 from the germline V gene are SGDLS and YYNGEE. This CDR3 has 15 amino acids. The CDR3 region has the DNA TGTGCCAGCAGCGTAGGAGGTGCGGCTAACTATGGCTACACCTTC. The encoded protein is CASSVGGAANYGYTF.

This rearrangement joins TRBV7-2 to TRBJ1-2; D is ambiguous. Trimming removed 5 bases from V and 7 bases from J, with 14 bases in between. The CDR3 is 13 amino acids. The germline V gene encodes CDR1 SGHTA and CDR2 FQGNSA. The CDR3: CASSPRGLVGYTF. Here the CDR3 DNA reads TGTGCCAGCAGCCCCCGCGGCCTAGTTGGCTACACCTTC.

The chain uses TRBV2 and TRBJ1-6; D gene uncertain. The germline V gene encodes CDR1 SNHLY and CDR2 FYNNEI. This CDR3 has 14 amino acids. V lost 7 bases and J lost 7, with 14 bases in between. This CDR3 reads CASTNSRTNSPLHF. DNA of the CDR3: TGTGCCAGCACCAACTCAAGGACCAATTCACCCCTCCACTTT.

The genes are TRBV10-3 and TRBJ2-7; the match to TRBD2 covers 13 bases. Per germline, CDR1 ENHRY and CDR2 SYGVKD. Unmatched junction bases numbered 4, after V lost 6 bases and J lost 2 bases. The CDR3 runs 15 residues. The CDR3 reads CAIRLTSGGAYEQYF. DNA for the CDR3: TGTGCCATCAGACTCACTAGCGGGGGGGCCTACGAGCAGTACTTC.

This clone has only a few counts. This sequence joins TRBV19 and TRBJ1-5; TRBD1 matches 8 bases. J lost 5 bases, V lost 8 bases, and 17 bases had no gene match. Germline V gene data show CDR1 as LNHDA and CDR2 as SQIVND (reference sequence). The CDR3 contains 17 residues. The chain's CDR3 is CASDPWRTGRYDQPQHF. Here the CDR3 DNA reads TGTGCCAGTGACCCTTGGCGGACAGGGAGGTACGATCAGCCCCAGCATTTT.

In its sample, this clone was seen once. The chain couples TRBV2 to TRBJ1-2; 7 bases align to TRBD1. Germline V gives CDR1 SNHLY, CDR2 FYNNEI. The CDR3 contains 15 residues. The V segment lost 9 bases and the J segment 4 bases; nucleotides outside the gene matches: 14. The DNA of the CDR3 is TGTGCCAGAGGGGGGCTAGGAAGACAGGGCTATGGCTACACCTTC. As protein: CARGGLGRQGYGYTF.